This entry concerns a single TCR beta chain. These data originate in a study of blood T cell repertoires in COVID-19. The germline V gene encodes CDR1 MNHEY and CDR2 SMNVEV (reference sequence). Trimming took 4 bases from V and 2 from J; bases not matched to a gene: 10. The CDR3 sequence is 16 residues long. TCRdb's table, derived via immunoSEQ multiplex PCR, lists solely in-frame clones and lacks some. The sample yields around 250,000 clones, more than 85% seen once. The source is a woman in her 50s who had recovered from COVID-19. V is TRBV27 and J is TRBJ2-7; 8 positions agree with TRBD2. Sequenced sample: PBMCs or T cells enriched from blood (not recorded which). Written as DNA, the CDR3 is TGTGCCAGCAGTTCAAGTATCCCGGGAGGGACCTACGAGCAGTACTTC. This translates into CASSSSIPGGTYEQYF.